The present T cell receptor (beta chain) was sequenced within a study of cytomegalovirus exposure and HLA in healthy donors. Study-wide points: Prior analysis indicated that the majority of TCR beta V segments exhibited productivity approximately 90% or approximately 30% of the time. One variant, a missense change in DCLRE1C, was linked in a later analysis to TCR beta V- and J-gene trimming. Most TCRs appeared rarely, but some public TCRs recurred in many donors.

With regard to this clone: Its specificity is not known.

PCR employed 60 Vbeta and 13 Jbeta primers. Data came from immunoSEQ multiplex PCR; TCRdb stores just in-frame clones and leaves some out. The data contain some 140,000 clones, 70% to 80% of them seen just once; the ten biggest clones take up roughly 6.8%. Sequencing input: PBMCs. This clonotype was sampled from a man aged 35 to 55 in good health and CMV-seropositive.

CDR3 sequence (DNA): TGTGCCAGCAGCCCCCAGACAGGGCTAAGAGAGACCCAGTACTTC. Residues: CASSPQTGLRETQYF. V and J are TRBV7-3 and TRBJ2-5; TRBD1 matches 7 bases. Germline V gives CDR1 SGHTA, CDR2 FQGTGA. The CDR3 has 15 residues. The ends lost 5 bases at V and 4 bases at J; junction bases unmatched: 10.